The 21 T cell receptor beta chains presented below share a single source sample, sequenced in a study of vaccination and CD4 T cells after COVID-19. The assay that was used to sequence DNA from cultured CD4+ T cells was the Oncomine TCR Beta short-read assay. MiXCR was run by TCRdb on the PCR reads, yielding one entry per CDR3 protein. The sample includes fewer than 15,000 distinct CDR3 sequences, about 79% of them seen just once. These receptors are not linked to any known antigen. Treatment in this sample: approximately 9-day PBMC culture with coronavirus spike peptide pools or control peptides (ViraFEST assay). The sequencing sample was made of CD4+ T cells from blood, cultured in vitro. The origin of the receptors is a human donor who had recovered from COVID-19.

The sample holds one count of this clonotype. The rearrangement uses TRBV6-5 and TRBJ2-1; 13 nucleotides match TRBD2. CDR3 length: 16 residues. Germline V lookup: CDR1 MNHEY, CDR2 SVGAGI. J gave up 8 bases and V 2 bases, and 6 bases lay outside the gene matches. For the CDR3, the DNA is TGTGCCAGCAGTTACACCGGGACTAGCGGGATCCATGAGCAGTTCTTC. Translation: CASSYTGTSGIHEQFF.

This clonotype was detected only a few times. The rearrangement links TRBV27 to TRBJ2-3, with TRBD2 identical over 7 bases. V lost 5 bases to trimming and J lost 2 bases; unmatched junction nucleotides: 13. The CDR3 sequence is 17 residues long. Germline lookup yields CDR1 MNHEY and CDR2 SMNVEV (reference sequence). For the CDR3, the DNA is TGTGCCAGCAGTGCCGCCCCGAGCGGGGTATACACAGATACGCAGTATTTT. This encodes CASSAAPSGVYTDTQYF.

This sequence joins TRBV10-3 and TRBJ2-7; D uncertain. This CDR3 has 11 residues. The V end was cut by 3 bases, the J end by 7 bases, with 7 bases between. Germline values: CDR1 ENHRY, CDR2 SYGVKD. The CDR3 DNA reads as TGTGCCATCAGTGAAAGGGTAGAGCAGTACTTC. The encoded protein is CAISERVEQYF.

The V and J genes are TRBV6-5 and TRBJ2-5, with TRBD2 identical over 9 bases. Germline trimming cut 3 bases from V and 5 bases from J; bases unmatched to any gene: 7. CDR3 length: 15 residues. Germline CDR1 and CDR2: MNHEY and SVGAGI. The CDR3 region is CASSYLAGGPETQYF. CDR3 DNA sequence: TGTGCCAGCAGTTATCTGGCGGGAGGGCCGGAGACCCAGTACTTC.

This clonotype has just one count. The J gene is TRBJ1-5, the V gene TRBV6-1, with D tentatively TRBD1 (5 bases). Germline values: CDR1 MNHNS, CDR2 SASEGT. The CDR3 is 15 amino acids. Trimming took 6 bases from V and 1 from J, leaving 13 bases between them. The CDR3 bases are TGTGCCAGCAGCCTCCGCCGGGACAGCAATCAGCCCCAGCATTTT. This codes for CASSLRRDSNQPQHF.

This clonotype was recorded a few times. The chain uses TRBV28 and TRBJ1-2; D is perhaps TRBD1 (5 bases). Looked up from germline, CDR1 is MDHEN and CDR2 is SYDVKM. V lost 8 bases to trimming and J lost 0 bases, with 10 bases between them. The CDR3 has 13 amino acids. CDR3 coding DNA: TGTGCCAGCGGAGGGGTGCCTAACTATGGCTACACCTTC. Residues: CASGGVPNYGYTF.

The chain employs TRBV20-1 and TRBJ1-5, with a weak D call TRBD1 (5 bases). V was trimmed by 8 bases and J by 11 bases, leaving 34 bases between them. The CDR3 totals 17 residues. Looked up from germline, CDR1 is DFQATT and CDR2 is SNEGSKA (reference sequence). CDR3 nucleotides: TGCAGTACGATAGGACTTACCGGGACCCGGGGGAGTTCGGCCCAGCATTTT. Protein sequence: CSTIGLTGTRGSSAQHF.

The gene calls are TRBV28 and TRBJ2-7; a possible D gene is TRBD1 (7 bases). The J call may be faulty, since TRBJ2-5 better matches the DNA end. CDR3 size: 15 residues. Germline V CDR1 and CDR2: MDHEN, SYDVKM. The CDR3 nucleotides read TGTGCCAGCAGTTTGCAGGGGGGACAAGGGGAGACCCAGTACTTC. It encodes CASSLQGGQGETQYF.

V is TRBV7-3 and J is TRBJ2-3; possibly TRBD2 for D (5 bases). Germline-derived CDR1 and CDR2 are SGHTA and FQGTGA. This CDR3 comprises 16 residues. V was cut by 1 base and J by 4 bases, with 15 bases left in between. The DNA for the CDR3 is TGTGCCAGCAGCTTAAGAGGGCGGGTAGCGTCAGATACGCAGTATTTT. This translates into CASSLRGRVASDTQYF.

This clonotype appeared a single time. The rearrangement joins TRBV20-1 to TRBJ2-4; D assignment may be TRBD1 or TRBD2 (5 bases each). The CDR3 is 13 residues long. Germline CDR1 reads DFQATT; CDR2 reads SNEGSKA (reference sequence). V lost 3 bases, J lost 3 bases, and 9 bases lay in between. The CDR3 nucleotides are TGCAGTGCTAGGGGGGAGAACAAAAACATTCAGTACTTC. Protein sequence: CSARGENKNIQYF.

The chain joins TRBV7-3 to TRBJ1-1, with D possibly being TRBD1 (5 bases). The CDR3 spans 14 residues. The germline CDR1 and CDR2 sequences are SGHTA and FQGTGA. Trimming took off 5 bases at V and 3 bases at J, with 13 bases between the two ends. The CDR3 DNA reads as TGTGCCAGCAGCGATTTACCAGGGCACACTGAAGCTTTCTTT. Its protein product is CASSDLPGHTEAFF. The full variable domain, completed using reference TRBV7-3 and TRBJ1-1, is GAGVSQTPSNKVTEKGKYVELRCDPISGHTALYWYRQSLGQGPEFLIYFQGTGAADDSGLPNDRFFAVRPEGSVSTLKIQRTERGDSAVYLCASSDLPGHTEAFFGQGTRLTVV.

This clonotype is labeled as large (0.1 to 1%). This chain uses TRBV6-1 with TRBJ2-1, with 13 bases matching TRBD2. J was trimmed by 5 bases and V by 5 bases; bases with no gene match: 6. The CDR3 sequence is 16 residues long. Germline CDR1 and CDR2: MNHNS and SASEGT. The CDR3 reads CASSRTSGRGNNEQFF. CDR3 nucleotides: TGTGCCAGCAGTAGGACTAGCGGGAGAGGTAACAATGAGCAGTTCTTC.

This chain joins TRBV2 and TRBJ2-2, with D possibly matching TRBD2 (6 bases). Germline assignment: CDR1 SNHLY and CDR2 FYNNEI. The CDR3 contains 15 residues. Trimming pared 6 bases from V and 5 bases from J, leaving 16 bases between. The CDR3 loop is CASRGGLLRTGELFF. CDR3 coding DNA: TGTGCCAGCAGGGGAGGACTCCTTAGAACCGGGGAGCTGTTTTTT.

This clonotype was seen only once. The gene calls are TRBV28 and TRBJ2-7; possible D gene TRBD2, 6 bases. Germline V gene lookup returns CDR1 MDHEN and CDR2 SYDVKM. Trimming took 10 bases from V and 0 from J, leaving 10 bases between them. The CDR3 consists of 12 residues. The CDR3 protein is CATREASYEQYF. The CDR3, as DNA: TGTGCCACGAGGGAGGCCTCCTACGAGCAGTACTTC.

The V gene is TRBV20-1, the J gene TRBJ1-5; TRBD1 agrees at 7 bases. Germline CDR1 DFQATT, CDR2 SNEGSKA (reference sequence). The CDR3 is made up of 15 amino acids. The CDR3 nucleotides are TGCAGCGTTAACCAAGGGGGCTTGAACAATCAGCCCCAGCATTTT. It specifies CSVNQGGLNNQPQHF.

The chain combines TRBV12-3 or TRBV12-4 with TRBJ1-2; D not certain. The length of the CDR3 is 14 residues. Trimming took off 0 bases at V and 2 bases at J, with 7 bases between the two ends. The CDR3 region has the DNA TGTGCCAGCAGTTTAGCCCGATGGAACTATGGCTACACCTTC. Residues: CASSLARWNYGYTF.

CDR3 loop: CSARGKYGYTF. CDR3 in DNA: TGCAGTGCTAGAGGAAAGTATGGCTACACCTTC. J is TRBJ1-2 and V is TRBV20-1; D unclear. Trimming took 1 base from V and 5 from J, leaving 5 bases between them. The CDR3 is 11 amino acids. Germline assignment: CDR1 DFQATT and CDR2 SNEGSKA (reference sequence).

This sequence joins TRBV6-2 or TRBV6-3 and TRBJ1-5, with a possible D match to TRBD1 (6 bases). Between the trimmed V and J ends, which lost 3 bases and 4 bases, there was a span of 13 bases. Germline-derived CDR1 and CDR2 are MNHEY and SVGEGT. This CDR3 is 15 amino acids long. The CDR3 DNA is TGTGCCAGCAGTTATACAGGACAGCTGAATCAGCCCCAGCATTTT. Translation: CASSYTGQLNQPQHF.

This clonotype appeared a few times. The V and J genes are TRBV19 and TRBJ2-2, with D possibly being TRBD2 (5 bases). The CDR3 extends over 14 amino acids. Germline CDR1 LNHDA, CDR2 SQIVND (reference sequence). The ends were cut back, 5 bases at V and 4 bases at J, with 11 bases in the middle. The CDR3 nucleotides read TGTGCCAGTAGTGGTCGGAGGCTCACCGGGGAGCTGTTTTTT. Translated: CASSGRRLTGELFF. The complete variable domain, with remaining parts taken from reference TRBV19 and TRBJ2-2, reads DGGITQSPKYLFRKEGQNVTLSCEQNLNHDAMYWYRQDPGQGLRLIYYSQIVNDFQKGDIAEGYSVSREKKESFPLTVTSAQKNPTAFYLCASSGRRLTGELFFGEGSRLTVL.

CDR3 amino acids: CSAPSGRAAWEQYF. As DNA, the CDR3 is TGCAGTGCTCCAAGCGGGAGGGCCGCGTGGGAGCAGTACTTC. The chain employs TRBV20-1 and TRBJ2-7; TRBD2 agrees at 10 bases. The CDR3 is 14 residues long. The V gene's germline CDR1 is DFQATT and CDR2 SNEGSKA (reference sequence). J was trimmed by 7 bases and V by 5 bases; bases with no gene match: 11.

The chain links TRBV15 to TRBJ1-5; no clear D. Germline values: CDR1 LNHNV, CDR2 YYDKDF (reference sequence). CDR3 length equals 15 residues. Trimming pared 0 bases from V and 0 bases from J, leaving 6 bases between. The CDR3: CATSREGYSNQPQHF. CDR3 in DNA: TGTGCCACCAGCAGAGAAGGATATAGCAATCAGCCCCAGCATTTT. Full variable domain (rest looked up from reference TRBV15 and TRBJ1-5): DAMVIQNPRYQVTQFGKPVTLSCSQTLNHNVMYWYQQKSSQAPKLLFHYYDKDFNNEADTPDNFQSRRPNTSFCFLDIRSPGLGDTAMYLCATSREGYSNQPQHFGDGTRLSIL.